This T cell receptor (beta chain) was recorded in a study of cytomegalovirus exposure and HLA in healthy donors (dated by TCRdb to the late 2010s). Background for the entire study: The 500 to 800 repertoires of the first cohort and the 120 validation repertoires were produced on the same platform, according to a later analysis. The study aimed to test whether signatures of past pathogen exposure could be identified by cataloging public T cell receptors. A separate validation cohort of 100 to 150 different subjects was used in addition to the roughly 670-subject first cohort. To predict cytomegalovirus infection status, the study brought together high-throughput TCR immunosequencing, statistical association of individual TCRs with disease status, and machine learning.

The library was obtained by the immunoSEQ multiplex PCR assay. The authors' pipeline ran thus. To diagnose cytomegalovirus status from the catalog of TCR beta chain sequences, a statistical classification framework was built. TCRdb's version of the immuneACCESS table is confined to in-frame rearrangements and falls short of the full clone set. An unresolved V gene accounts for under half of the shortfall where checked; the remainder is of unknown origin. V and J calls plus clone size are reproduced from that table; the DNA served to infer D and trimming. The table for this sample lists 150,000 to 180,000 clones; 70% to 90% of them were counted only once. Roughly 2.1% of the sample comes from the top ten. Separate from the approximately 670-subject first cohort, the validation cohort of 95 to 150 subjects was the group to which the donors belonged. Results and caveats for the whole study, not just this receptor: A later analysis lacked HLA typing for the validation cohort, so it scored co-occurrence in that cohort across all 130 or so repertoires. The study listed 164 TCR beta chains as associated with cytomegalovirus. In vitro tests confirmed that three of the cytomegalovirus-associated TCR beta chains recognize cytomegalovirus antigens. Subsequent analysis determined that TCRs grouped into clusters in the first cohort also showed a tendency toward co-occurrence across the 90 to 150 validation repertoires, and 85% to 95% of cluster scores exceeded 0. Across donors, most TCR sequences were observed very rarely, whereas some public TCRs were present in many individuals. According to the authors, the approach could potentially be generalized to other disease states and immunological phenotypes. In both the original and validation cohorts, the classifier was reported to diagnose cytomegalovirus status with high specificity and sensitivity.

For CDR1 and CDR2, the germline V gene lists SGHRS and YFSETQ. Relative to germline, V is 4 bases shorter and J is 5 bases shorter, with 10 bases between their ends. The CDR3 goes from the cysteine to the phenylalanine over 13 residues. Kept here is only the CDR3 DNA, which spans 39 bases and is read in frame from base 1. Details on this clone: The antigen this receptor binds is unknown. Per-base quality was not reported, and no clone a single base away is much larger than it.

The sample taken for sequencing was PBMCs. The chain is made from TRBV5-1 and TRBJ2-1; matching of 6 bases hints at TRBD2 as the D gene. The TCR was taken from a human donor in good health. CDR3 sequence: CASSAGLNNEQFF. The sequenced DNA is TGCGCCAGCAGCGCGGGGCTTAACAATGAGCAGTTCTTC. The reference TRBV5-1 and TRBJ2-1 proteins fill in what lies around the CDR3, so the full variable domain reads KAGVTQTPRYLIKTRGQQVTLSCSPISGHRSVSWYQQTPGQGLQFLFEYFSETQRNKGNFPGRFSGRQFSNSRSEMNVSTLELGDSALYLCASSAGLNNEQFFGPGTRLTVL.